The sequence of this T cell receptor beta chain was determined in a study of identical twins' blood T cells. Study information: Roughly six alpha and about six beta libraries together yielded tens of millions of reads. Study outcomes and limitations: Top TCRbeta clonotypes were shared more with twin than unrelated donors.

Notes on this clonotype: Its antigen is not known.

Sample barcodes were added at both library ends during cDNA synthesis. As processed by the authors: Each donor had about 90,000 to nearly 550,000 clonotypes. TCRdb reprocessed the 5' RACE reads with MiXCR, giving one entry per CDR3 protein. What appears here as the V and J calls and clone size reflects TCRdb's work, not the paper's. Of 350,000 to 400,000 distinct CDR3 sequences listed, 28% are singletons. The V gene end was trimmed by 6 bases and the J gene end by 7 bases; junction bases not matched to a gene: 7. CDR1 and CDR2 (germline): MNHEY, SVGAGI. This CDR3 has 13 residues. The clonotype comes from a woman between 18 and 49 years old in good health. Sequencing was carried out using PBMCs. The chain carries TRBV6-5 and TRBJ1-1; 8 positions match TRBD1. The chain's CDR3 is CASSSGQGFEAFF. The CDR3, as DNA: TGTGCCAGCAGCTCTGGACAGGGCTTTGAAGCTTTCTTT.